The next 19 T cell receptor beta chains were all read from a single sample in a study of identical twins. TCRdb re-derived calls from the 5' RACE reads in MiXCR, one entry per CDR3 protein. The sample contains 690,000 or so distinct CDR3 sequences, roughly 6.2% of which appear only once. Sequenced material: naive T cells sorted from blood. These receptor sequences come from a young man in good health.

This clonotype was found many times. The chain has TRBV20-1 and TRBJ1-5, with D perhaps matching TRBD1 (5 bases). V shed 0 bases and J shed 6 bases, with 9 bases lying between them. In germline, CDR1 is DFQATT, CDR2 SNEGSKA (reference sequence). This CDR3 spans 13 amino acids. In DNA, the CDR3 is TGCAGTGCTAGAGAAGCAGGGACTCAGCCCCAGCATTTT. Protein: CSAREAGTQPQHF.

In its sample, this clonotype was seen many times. V gene TRBV5-1 combines with J gene TRBJ2-5, with D perhaps matching TRBD1 (5 bases). The germline gives CDR1 SGHRS, CDR2 YFSETQ. Trimming cost V 1 base and J 3 bases, with 13 bases left between them. The CDR3 is made up of 15 amino acids. In DNA, the CDR3 is TGCGCCAGCAGCTTGATGTGGCAGGGTGAAGAGACCCAGTACTTC. Its translation: CASSLMWQGEETQYF. The entire variable domain, with the rest obtained from reference TRBV5-1 and TRBJ2-5, is as follows: KAGVTQTPRYLIKTRGQQVTLSCSPISGHRSVSWYQQTPGQGLQFLFEYFSETQRNKGNFPGRFSGRQFSNSRSEMNVSTLELGDSALYLCASSLMWQGEETQYFGPGTRLLVL.

This clonotype was seen a handful of times. This chain uses TRBV27 with TRBJ1-4; D is unresolved. The CDR3 extends over 18 amino acids. Between the trimmed V and J ends, which lost 6 bases and 0 bases, there was a span of 20 bases. Germline CDR1 reads MNHEY; CDR2 reads SMNVEV (reference sequence). As DNA, the CDR3 is TGTGCCAGCAGCTTGGTCCCGACACTACTTGCAACTAATGAAAAACTGTTTTTT. Its protein is CASSLVPTLLATNEKLFF.

This clonotype was observed at least ten times. The CDR3 bases are TGTGCCACTCCTCGGTCGGCGGTCAAGAACAGAAGATGGACCCAGTACTTC. Its translation is CATPRSAVKNRRWTQYF. The V and J genes are TRBV27 and TRBJ2-5; D not certain. Germline V gene lookup returns CDR1 MNHEY and CDR2 SMNVEV (reference sequence). This CDR3 region has 17 residues. The ends were cut back, 10 bases at V and 7 bases at J, with 31 bases in the middle.

The chain recombines TRBV6-1 with TRBJ2-3; D uncertain. Germline V gene data show CDR1 as MNHNS and CDR2 as SASEGT. The CDR3 sequence is 13 residues long. V lost 8 bases and J 5 bases, leaving 14 bases between the germline ends. The CDR3 sequence is CASRSSSGDTQYF. The CDR3 bases are TGTGCCAGCCGTAGTTCTTCAGGAGATACGCAGTATTTT.

This clonotype was recorded many times. The rearrangement links TRBV20-1 to TRBJ2-5; D possibly matches TRBD1 or TRBD2 (5 bases each). The germline V gene has CDR1 DFQATT and CDR2 SNEGSKA (reference sequence). V lost 1 base to trimming and J lost 5 bases, with 8 bases between them. The CDR3 covers 12 residues. CDR3 loop: CSARGGTETQYF. DNA for the CDR3: TGCAGTGCTAGAGGGGGGACGGAGACCCAGTACTTC.

A few counts support this clonotype. The chain employs TRBV10-3 and TRBJ2-7; unclear D gene. The V end was cut by 3 bases, the J end by 0 bases, with 15 bases between. The germline CDR1 and CDR2 sequences are ENHRY and SYGVKD. The CDR3 covers 16 residues. This chain's CDR3 is CAISERLSRPSYEQYV. CDR3 nucleotide sequence: TGTGCCATCAGTGAACGTCTTAGCCGTCCCTCCTACGAGCAGTACGTC.

This clonotype was counted ten times or more. The chain couples TRBV5-1 to TRBJ2-7, with 7 bases matching TRBD1. The CDR3 has 12 residues. From germline, CDR1 is SGHRS and CDR2 YFSETQ. The V gene end was trimmed by 8 bases and the J gene end by 2 bases; junction bases not matched to a gene: 4. The CDR3 DNA reads as TGCGCCAGGGGGACAGAAGCCTACGAGCAGTACGTC. Protein: CARGTEAYEQYV.

This rearrangement joins TRBV20-1 to TRBJ2-1, with D possibly matching TRBD2 (5 bases). The CDR3 has 14 residues. V was pared by 3 bases and J by 8 bases, with 17 bases between. The germline V gene encodes CDR1 DFQATT and CDR2 SNEGSKA (reference sequence). The CDR3 protein is CSASGPARDDEQFF. CDR3 nucleotide sequence: TGCAGTGCTAGTGGCCCAGCGAGGGATGATGAGCAGTTCTTC.

The V call is TRBV7-2, the J call TRBJ1-1; 12 bases align to TRBD1. Germline trimming cut 5 bases from V and 4 bases from J; bases unmatched to any gene: 5. This CDR3 contains 15 residues. CDR1 is SGHTA and CDR2 is FQGNSA in the germline V gene. In DNA form, the CDR3 reads TGTGCCAGCAGCACCCGGGACAGGGGGCCCACTGAAGCTTTCTTT. This encodes CASSTRDRGPTEAFF.

This chain joins TRBV5-1 and TRBJ1-2, with D maybe TRBD1 (5 bases). The CDR3 contains 13 residues. Trimming took 3 bases from V and 4 from J, leaving 10 bases between them. Germline values: CDR1 SGHRS, CDR2 YFSETQ. The CDR3 reads CASSSDSLYGYTF. The CDR3 DNA reads TGCGCCAGCAGCTCCGACAGTCTCTATGGCTACACCTTC.

In this sample, this clonotype turned up a few times. The chain recombines TRBV5-4 with TRBJ2-1, with D possibly being TRBD1 (8 bases). This CDR3 is 15 amino acids long. V gave up 0 bases and J gave up 8 bases, with 15 bases separating them. The germline CDR1 and CDR2 sequences are SGHNT and YYREEE (reference sequence). CDR3 sequence reads: CASSLVQGGGHEQFF. CDR3 bases: TGTGCCAGCAGCTTGGTACAGGGGGGGGGGCATGAGCAGTTCTTC.

This clonotype occurred a few times. The chain has TRBV6-5 and TRBJ2-3; 8 bases match TRBD2. There are 14 residues in the CDR3. CDR1 is MNHEY, CDR2 SVGAGI, per germline. Germline trimming cut 4 bases from V and 5 bases from J; bases unmatched to any gene: 5. As DNA, the CDR3 is TGTGCCAGCAGTTCAAGGACTAGCCGAGATACGCAGTATTTT. Translation: CASSSRTSRDTQYF.

The sample holds many counts of this clonotype. The gene calls are TRBV5-1 and TRBJ2-2; D is ambiguous. V was shortened by 1 base and J by 5 bases, with 6 bases between the two germline ends. Looked up from germline, CDR1 is SGHRS and CDR2 is YFSETQ. The length of the CDR3 is 13 residues. The CDR3 DNA reads TGCGCCAGCAGCTTGACAGTGACCGGGGAGCTGTTTTTT. It specifies CASSLTVTGELFF.

The V call is TRBV28, the J call TRBJ2-7; 7 positions match TRBD1. This CDR3 comprises 15 residues. The V gene's germline CDR1 is MDHEN and CDR2 SYDVKM. After removal of 5 bases from V and 2 bases from J, the junction contained 9 bases not matched to a gene. The CDR3 DNA is TGTGCCAGCAGTCCCATGGGGACAGCGACCTACGAGCAGTACTTC. Translating it yields CASSPMGTATYEQYF.

This clonotype came up many times. The chain employs TRBV14 and TRBJ2-5; unclear D gene. V was trimmed by 1 base and J by 1 base, leaving 4 bases between them. CDR1 is SGHDN, CDR2 FVKESK, per germline. CDR3 length: 13 residues. DNA for the CDR3: TGTGCCAGCAGCCAAGTCCCCCAAGAGACCCAGTACTTC. Translated, it gives CASSQVPQETQYF.

This clonotype was found many times. The chain couples TRBV29-1 to TRBJ2-5, with TRBD2 identical over 10 bases. J was trimmed by 5 bases and V by 5 bases; bases with no gene match: 2. In germline, CDR1 is SQVTM, CDR2 ANQGSEA. The CDR3 has 12 residues. In DNA form, the CDR3 reads TGCAGCGTTCCGACTAGCGGGGAGACCCAGTACTTC. It translates to CSVPTSGETQYF.

This clonotype has a count of ten or more. The chain links TRBV11-1 to TRBJ2-2; D is unclear. Germline V gene lookup returns CDR1 SGHAT and CDR2 FQDESV (reference sequence). The CDR3 spans 16 residues. V gave up 4 bases and J gave up 7 bases, with 19 bases separating them. CDR3 sequence (DNA): TGTGCCAGCAGCTCCCGTGGGGTAGTTGCTGTCGGGGAGCTGTTTTTT. Translating it yields CASSSRGVVAVGELFF.

This clonotype was seen at least ten times. The V gene is TRBV12-3 or TRBV12-4, the J gene TRBJ1-5, with D perhaps TRBD1 (5 bases). The length of the CDR3 is 16 residues. V lost 2 bases and J 6 bases, leaving 17 bases between the germline ends. The chain's CDR3 is CASSLKRGTGVQPQHF. The CDR3 DNA reads as TGTGCCAGCAGTTTAAAACGCGGGACGGGTGTTCAGCCCCAGCATTTT.